These 4 T cell receptor beta chains were all obtained from the same sample, sequenced in a study of blood T cell repertoires in COVID-19. TCRdb's table, derived via immunoSEQ multiplex PCR, lists solely in-frame clones and lacks some. The sample lists approximately 160,000 clones; around nine tenths were seen once. Sequenced: peripheral blood. These receptors all come from a man aged 60 to 75 with COVID-19, enrolled during active disease.

The rearrangement joins TRBV3-1 (or the pseudogene TRBV3-2) to TRBJ2-1; D remains unclear. V was clipped by 1 base and J by 0 bases, with 7 bases between them. CDR1 LGHDT and CDR2 YNNKEL come from the germline V gene (reference sequence). The CDR3 consists of 15 residues. CDR3 in amino acids: CASSQARSSYNEQFF. In DNA, the CDR3 is TGTGCCAGCAGCCAAGCGAGGAGCTCCTACAATGAGCAGTTCTTC.

The chain uses TRBV18 and TRBJ1-6; D gene ambiguous. Germline V gives CDR1 KGHSH, CDR2 LQKENI. CDR3 size: 14 residues. Trimming shortened V by 3 bases and J by 0 bases, and 3 bases separated the two germline ends. CDR3 residues: CASSPSSYNSPLHF. The CDR3 DNA follows: TGTGCCAGCTCACCTAGCTCCTATAATTCACCCCTCCACTTT.

This sequence joins TRBV7-2 and TRBJ2-3, with TRBD2 identical over 9 bases. This CDR3 region has 16 residues. Trimming removed 8 bases from V and 8 bases from J; junction bases left unmatched: 17. The germline CDR1 and CDR2 sequences are SGHTA and FQGNSA. The CDR3 bases are TGTGCCAGCTCCCTGGGTGCGGGGGGGCTTCGGGGTACGCAGTATTTT. It translates to CASSLGAGGLRGTQYF.

The chain is built from TRBV24-1 and TRBJ1-5; D is undetermined. Trimming left V 3 bases short and J 4 bases short, with 9 bases between. Germline-derived CDR1 and CDR2 are KGHDR and SFDVKD. The CDR3 is made up of 14 amino acids. CDR3 protein: CATSDPGSNQPQHF. The CDR3 DNA follows: TGTGCCACCAGTGATCCGGGTTCGAATCAGCCCCAGCATTTT.